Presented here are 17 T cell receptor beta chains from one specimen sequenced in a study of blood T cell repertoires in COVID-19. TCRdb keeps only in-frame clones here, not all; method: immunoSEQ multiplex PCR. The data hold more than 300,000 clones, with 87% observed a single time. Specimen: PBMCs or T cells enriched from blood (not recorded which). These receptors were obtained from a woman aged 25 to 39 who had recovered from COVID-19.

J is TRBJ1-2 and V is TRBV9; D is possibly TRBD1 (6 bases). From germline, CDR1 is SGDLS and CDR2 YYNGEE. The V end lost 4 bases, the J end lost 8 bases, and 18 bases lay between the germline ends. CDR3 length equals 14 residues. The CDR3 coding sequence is TGTGCCAGCAGCCCCAGCGGACAGTTCGAGGGCTACACCTTC. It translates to CASSPSGQFEGYTF.

This CDR3 reads CSVASGVNTEAFF. The CDR3 region has the DNA TGCAGCGTTGCATCCGGGGTGAACACTGAAGCTTTCTTT. The genes are TRBV29-1 and TRBJ1-1; D not resolved. The CDR3 has 13 amino acids. Germline CDR1 reads SQVTM; CDR2 reads ANQGSEA. Trimming removed 4 bases at V and 0 bases at J, with 9 bases between.

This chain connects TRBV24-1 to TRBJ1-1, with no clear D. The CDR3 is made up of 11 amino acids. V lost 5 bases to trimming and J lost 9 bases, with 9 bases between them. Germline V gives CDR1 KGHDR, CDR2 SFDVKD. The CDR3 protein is CATSGGSQAFF. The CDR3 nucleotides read TGTGCCACCAGTGGCGGGTCGCAAGCTTTCTTT.

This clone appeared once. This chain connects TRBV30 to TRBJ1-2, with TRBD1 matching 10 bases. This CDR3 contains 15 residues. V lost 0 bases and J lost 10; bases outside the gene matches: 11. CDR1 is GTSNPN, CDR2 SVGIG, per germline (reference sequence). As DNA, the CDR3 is TGTGCCTGGAGTGTATTTGCCGGGACAGGGGTAACCTACACCTTC. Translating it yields CAWSVFAGTGVTYTF.

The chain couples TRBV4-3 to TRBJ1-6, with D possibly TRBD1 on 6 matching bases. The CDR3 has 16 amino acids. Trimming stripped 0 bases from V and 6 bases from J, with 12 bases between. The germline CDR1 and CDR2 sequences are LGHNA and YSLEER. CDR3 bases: TGCGCCAGCAGCCAAGAGGGAGCAGGGGTTAATTCACCCCTCCACTTT. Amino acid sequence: CASSQEGAGVNSPLHF.

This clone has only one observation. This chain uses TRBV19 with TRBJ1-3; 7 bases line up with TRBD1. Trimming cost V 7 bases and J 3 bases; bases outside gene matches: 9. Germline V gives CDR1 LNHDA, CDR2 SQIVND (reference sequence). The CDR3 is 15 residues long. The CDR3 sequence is CASKVTGVDGNTIYF. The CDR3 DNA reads TGTGCCAGTAAAGTAACAGGGGTTGATGGAAACACCATATATTTT.

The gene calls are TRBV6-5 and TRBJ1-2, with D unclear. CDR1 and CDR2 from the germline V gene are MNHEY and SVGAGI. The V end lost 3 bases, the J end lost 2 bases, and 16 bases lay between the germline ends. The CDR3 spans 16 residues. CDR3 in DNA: TGTGCCAGCAGTTATCAAAATCGAGGAAAGAACTATGGCTACACCTTC. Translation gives CASSYQNRGKNYGYTF.

The CDR3 protein is CATSRDIPGTEAFF. Written as DNA, the CDR3 is TGTGCCACCAGCAGAGATATACCAGGGACTGAAGCTTTCTTT. The rearrangement uses TRBV15 and TRBJ1-1; D might be TRBD1 (5 bases). Trimming left V 0 bases short and J 5 bases short, with 10 bases between. Germline lookup yields CDR1 LNHNV and CDR2 YYDKDF (reference sequence). There are 14 residues in the CDR3. Variable domain in full (rest from reference TRBV15 and TRBJ1-1): DAMVIQNPRYQVTQFGKPVTLSCSQTLNHNVMYWYQQKSSQAPKLLFHYYDKDFNNEADTPDNFQSRRPNTSFCFLDIRSPGLGDTAMYLCATSRDIPGTEAFFGQGTRLTVV.

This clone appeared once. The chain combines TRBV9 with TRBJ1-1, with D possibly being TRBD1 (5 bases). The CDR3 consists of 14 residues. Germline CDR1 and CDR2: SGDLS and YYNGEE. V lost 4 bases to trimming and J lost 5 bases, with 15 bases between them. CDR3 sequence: CASSPRRVGTEAFF. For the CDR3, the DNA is TGTGCCAGCAGCCCCCGCAGGGTGGGTACTGAAGCTTTCTTT.

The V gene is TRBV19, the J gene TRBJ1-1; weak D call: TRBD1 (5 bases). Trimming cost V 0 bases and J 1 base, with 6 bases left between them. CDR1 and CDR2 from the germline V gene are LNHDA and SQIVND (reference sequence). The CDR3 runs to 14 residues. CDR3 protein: CASSIDTGNTEAFF. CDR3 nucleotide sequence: TGTGCCAGTAGTATAGATACAGGGAACACTGAAGCTTTCTTT.

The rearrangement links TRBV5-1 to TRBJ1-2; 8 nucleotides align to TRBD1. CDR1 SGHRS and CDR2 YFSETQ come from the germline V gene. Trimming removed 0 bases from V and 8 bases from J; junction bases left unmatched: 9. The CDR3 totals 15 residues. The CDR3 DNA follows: TGCGCCAGCAGCTTGGCCTATGGCAGGGGGCTGGGCTACACCTTC. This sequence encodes CASSLAYGRGLGYTF. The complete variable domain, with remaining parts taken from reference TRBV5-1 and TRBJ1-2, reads KAGVTQTPRYLIKTRGQQVTLSCSPISGHRSVSWYQQTPGQGLQFLFEYFSETQRNKGNFPGRFSGRQFSNSRSEMNVSTLELGDSALYLCASSLAYGRGLGYTFGSGTRLTVV.

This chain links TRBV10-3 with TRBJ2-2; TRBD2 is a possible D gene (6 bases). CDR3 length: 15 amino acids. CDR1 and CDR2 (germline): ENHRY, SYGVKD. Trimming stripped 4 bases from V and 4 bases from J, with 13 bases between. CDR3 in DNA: TGTGCCATCAGTGGACTAGGACCCTCCACCGGGGAGCTGTTTTTT. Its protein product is CAISGLGPSTGELFF.

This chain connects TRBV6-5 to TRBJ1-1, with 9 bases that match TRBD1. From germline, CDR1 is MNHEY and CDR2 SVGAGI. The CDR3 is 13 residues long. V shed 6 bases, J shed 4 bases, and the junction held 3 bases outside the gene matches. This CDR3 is CASRKTGGTEAFF. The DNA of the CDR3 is TGTGCCAGCAGGAAGACAGGGGGCACTGAAGCTTTCTTT.

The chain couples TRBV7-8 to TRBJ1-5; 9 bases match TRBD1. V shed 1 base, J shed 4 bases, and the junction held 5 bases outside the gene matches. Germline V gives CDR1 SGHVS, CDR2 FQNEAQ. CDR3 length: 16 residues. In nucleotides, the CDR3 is TGTGCCAGCAGCTTAGGACGCGGACAGGGGAATCAGCCCCAGCATTTT. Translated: CASSLGRGQGNQPQHF.

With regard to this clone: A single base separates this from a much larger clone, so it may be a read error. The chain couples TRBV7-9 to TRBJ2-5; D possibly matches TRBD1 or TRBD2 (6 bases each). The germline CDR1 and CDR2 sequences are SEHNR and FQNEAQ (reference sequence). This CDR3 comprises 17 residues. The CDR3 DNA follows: TGTGCCGGCAGCCTAGGAGGGGCGCAGGGGTACCAAGAGACCCAGTACTTC. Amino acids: CAGSLGGAQGYQETQYF.

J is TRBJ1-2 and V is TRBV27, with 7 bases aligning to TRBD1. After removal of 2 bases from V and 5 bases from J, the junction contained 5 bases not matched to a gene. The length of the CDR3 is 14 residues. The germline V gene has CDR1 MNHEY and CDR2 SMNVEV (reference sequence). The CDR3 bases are TGTGCCAGCAGTTTAGCAGGGGGTTGGTATGGCTACACCTTC. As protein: CASSLAGGWYGYTF.

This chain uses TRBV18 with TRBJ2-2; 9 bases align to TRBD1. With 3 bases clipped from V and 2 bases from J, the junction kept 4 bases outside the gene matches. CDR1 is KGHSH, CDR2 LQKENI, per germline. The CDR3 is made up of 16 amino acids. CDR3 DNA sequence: TGTGCCAGCTCACCCCGGGACAGGGCTAACACCGGGGAGCTGTTTTTT. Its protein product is CASSPRDRANTGELFF.